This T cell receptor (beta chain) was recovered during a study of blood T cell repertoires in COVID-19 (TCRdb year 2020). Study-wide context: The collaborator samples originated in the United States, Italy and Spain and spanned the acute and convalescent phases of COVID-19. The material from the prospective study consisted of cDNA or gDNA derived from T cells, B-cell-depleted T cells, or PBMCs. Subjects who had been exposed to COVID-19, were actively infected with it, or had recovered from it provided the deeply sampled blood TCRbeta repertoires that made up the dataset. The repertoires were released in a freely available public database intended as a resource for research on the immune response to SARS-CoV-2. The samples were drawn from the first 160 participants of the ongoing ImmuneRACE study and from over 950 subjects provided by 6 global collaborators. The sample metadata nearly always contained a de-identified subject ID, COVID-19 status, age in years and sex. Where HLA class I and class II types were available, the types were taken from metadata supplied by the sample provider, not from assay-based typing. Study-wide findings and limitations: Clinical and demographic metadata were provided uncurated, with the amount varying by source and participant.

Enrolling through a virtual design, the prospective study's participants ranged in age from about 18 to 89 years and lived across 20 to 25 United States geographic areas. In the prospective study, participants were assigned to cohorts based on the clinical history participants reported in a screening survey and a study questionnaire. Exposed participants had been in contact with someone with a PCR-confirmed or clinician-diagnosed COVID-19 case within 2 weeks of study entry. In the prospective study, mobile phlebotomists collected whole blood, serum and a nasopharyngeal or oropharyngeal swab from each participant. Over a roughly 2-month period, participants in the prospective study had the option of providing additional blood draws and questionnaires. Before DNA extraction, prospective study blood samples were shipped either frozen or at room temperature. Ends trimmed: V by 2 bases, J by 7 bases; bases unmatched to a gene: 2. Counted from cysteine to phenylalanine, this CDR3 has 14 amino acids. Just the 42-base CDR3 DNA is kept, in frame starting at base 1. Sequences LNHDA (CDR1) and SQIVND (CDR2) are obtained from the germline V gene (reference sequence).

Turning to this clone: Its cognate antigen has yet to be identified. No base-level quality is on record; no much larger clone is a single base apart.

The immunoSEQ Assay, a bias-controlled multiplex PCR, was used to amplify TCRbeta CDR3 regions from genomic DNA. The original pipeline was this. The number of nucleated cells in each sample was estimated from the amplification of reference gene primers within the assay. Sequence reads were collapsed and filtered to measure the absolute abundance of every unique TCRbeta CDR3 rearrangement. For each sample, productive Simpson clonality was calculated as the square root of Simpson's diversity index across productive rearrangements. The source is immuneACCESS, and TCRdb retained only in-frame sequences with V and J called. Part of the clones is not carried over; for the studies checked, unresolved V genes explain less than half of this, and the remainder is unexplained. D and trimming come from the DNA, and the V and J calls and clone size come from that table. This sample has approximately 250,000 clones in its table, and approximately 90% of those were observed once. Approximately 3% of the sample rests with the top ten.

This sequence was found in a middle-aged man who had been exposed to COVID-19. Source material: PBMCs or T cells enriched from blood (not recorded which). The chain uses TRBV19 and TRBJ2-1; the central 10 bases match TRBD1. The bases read TGTGCCAGTAGTATATGGGACAGGGGAAATGAGCAGTTCTTC. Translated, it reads CASSIWDRGNEQFF.